These 12 T cell receptor beta chains came from one sample sequenced in a study of cytomegalovirus exposure and HLA in healthy donors. The PCR was carried out with 60 Vbeta primers and 13 Jbeta primers. Some clones are missing from TCRdb's copy, which holds only in-frame ones; the method was immunoSEQ multiplex PCR. The sample has about 130,000 clones, roughly four fifths seen once; the top ten hold around 7.2%. The sequencing input was PBMCs. These receptor sequences come from a male donor in good health and CMV-seronegative.

This clone was picked up a small number of times. The chain joins TRBV7-3 to TRBJ2-1, with D perhaps TRBD1 (6 bases). V lost 4 bases, J lost 4 bases, and 8 bases lay in between. This CDR3 region has 13 residues. Germline assignment: CDR1 SGHTA and CDR2 FQGTGA. The CDR3 DNA follows: TGTGCCAGCAGCTCACAGGGTTACAATGAGCAGTTCTTC. Protein product: CASSSQGYNEQFF. Filled out from reference TRBV7-3 and TRBJ2-1, the complete variable domain reads GAGVSQTPSNKVTEKGKYVELRCDPISGHTALYWYRQSLGQGPEFLIYFQGTGAADDSGLPNDRFFAVRPEGSVSTLKIQRTERGDSAVYLCASSSQGYNEQFFGPGTRLTVL.

The V call is TRBV9, the J call TRBJ1-5, with TRBD1 matching over 7 bases. This CDR3 has 16 amino acids. Germline-derived CDR1 and CDR2 are SGDLS and YYNGEE. V lost 3 bases and J lost 2; bases outside the gene matches: 8. CDR3 amino acids: CASSAGGEIGNQPQHF. The CDR3 DNA sequence: TGTGCCAGCAGCGCAGGGGGTGAGATTGGCAATCAGCCCCAGCATTTT.

The chain carries TRBV7-9 and TRBJ2-7; D call uncertain. Germline loops: CDR1 SEHNR, CDR2 FQNEAQ (reference sequence). The CDR3 totals 13 residues. V lost 5 bases, J lost 1 base, and 9 bases lay in between. CDR3 bases: TGTGCCAGCAGCCGATACAGTTCCTACGAGCAGTACTTC. The encoded protein is CASSRYSSYEQYF.

This sequence joins TRBV5-8 and TRBJ2-5; 7 bases agree with TRBD2. Trimming took 3 bases from V and 2 from J; bases not matched to a gene: 7. From germline, CDR1 is SGHTS and CDR2 YDEGEE. The CDR3 runs to 15 residues. The CDR3 protein is CASSSYGRGQETQYF. In nucleotides, the CDR3 is TGTGCCAGCAGCTCGTATGGGCGGGGGCAAGAGACCCAGTACTTC.

The rearrangement joins TRBV2 to TRBJ2-7; 7 bases are a match to TRBD2. Germline CDR1 and CDR2: SNHLY and FYNNEI. Trimming cost V 6 bases and J 4 bases; bases outside gene matches: 9. The CDR3 is 14 residues long. The CDR3 spells CASRGGIAGYEQYF. The CDR3 bases are TGTGCCAGCAGGGGTGGAATAGCGGGTTACGAGCAGTACTTC.

This chain joins TRBV6-5 and TRBJ2-1; D is unclear. Germline CDR1 reads MNHEY; CDR2 reads SVGAGI. CDR3 size: 15 residues. V was cut by 2 bases and J by 4 bases, with 12 bases left in between. The DNA of the CDR3 is TGTGCCAGCAGTTACCTACCCTCTGAGTACAATGAGCAGTTCTTC. Its protein is CASSYLPSEYNEQFF.

This clone appeared once. The genes are TRBV30 and TRBJ1-1, with 8 bases matching TRBD1. The V gene end was trimmed by 4 bases and the J gene end by 11 bases; junction bases not matched to a gene: 15. CDR1 is GTSNPN and CDR2 is SVGIG in the germline V gene (reference sequence). The CDR3 spans 14 residues. The CDR3 sequence: CAWTAQGANFKAFF. Written as DNA, the CDR3 is TGTGCCTGGACCGCTCAGGGGGCTAATTTTAAGGCTTTCTTT.

This chain connects TRBV27 to TRBJ1-6; TRBD1 agrees at 10 bases. Germline CDR1 reads MNHEY; CDR2 reads SMNVEV (reference sequence). Trimming removed 4 bases from V and 10 bases from J; junction bases left unmatched: 4. CDR3 length equals 14 residues. The CDR3: CASSWGQGNSPLHF. The CDR3 nucleotides are TGTGCCAGCAGTTGGGGACAGGGGAACTCACCCCTCCACTTT.

The chain has TRBV7-2 and TRBJ1-1; unclear D gene. V was pared by 1 base and J by 8 bases, with 11 bases between. CDR1 SGHTA and CDR2 FQGNSA come from the germline V gene. The CDR3 is 13 amino acids. CDR3 amino acids: CASSLGTVTEAFF. DNA of the CDR3: TGTGCCAGCAGCTTAGGTACAGTTACCGAAGCTTTCTTT. Supplemented by reference TRBV7-2 and TRBJ1-1, the full variable domain reads GAGVSQSPSNKVTEKGKDVELRCDPISGHTALYWYRQSLGQGLEFLIYFQGNSAPDKSGLPSDRFSAERTGGSVSTLTIQRTQQEDSAVYLCASSLGTVTEAFFGQGTRLTVV.

The V and J genes are TRBV13 and TRBJ2-2, with unresolved D. Germline loops: CDR1 PRHDT, CDR2 FYEKMQ (reference sequence). The length of the CDR3 is 14 residues. Trimming pared 5 bases from V and 4 bases from J, leaving 11 bases between. In DNA, the CDR3 is TGTGCCAGCAGCCTGACACCCCGCACCGGGGAGCTGTTTTTT. It encodes CASSLTPRTGELFF.

V usage is TRBV7-2 and J usage is TRBJ1-3; D is ambiguous. Trimming took 1 base from V and 5 from J, leaving 6 bases between them. Germline values: CDR1 SGHTA, CDR2 FQGNSA. CDR3 size: 13 residues. The CDR3 nucleotides are TGTGCCAGCAGCTTAGATAGTAGAAACACCATATATTTT. Translated, it gives CASSLDSRNTIYF.

Concerning this clone itself: Other nucleotide sequences from this sample produce the same CDR3. This sequence joins TRBV2 and TRBJ1-1; D remains unclear. Germline assignment: CDR1 SNHLY and CDR2 FYNNEI. With 1 base removed from V and 4 bases from J, the gap between germline ends came to 4 bases. This CDR3 has 12 residues. As DNA, the CDR3 is TGTGCCAGCAGTGAAGGAGGCACTGAAGCTTTCTTT. Its translation is CASSEGGTEAFF.